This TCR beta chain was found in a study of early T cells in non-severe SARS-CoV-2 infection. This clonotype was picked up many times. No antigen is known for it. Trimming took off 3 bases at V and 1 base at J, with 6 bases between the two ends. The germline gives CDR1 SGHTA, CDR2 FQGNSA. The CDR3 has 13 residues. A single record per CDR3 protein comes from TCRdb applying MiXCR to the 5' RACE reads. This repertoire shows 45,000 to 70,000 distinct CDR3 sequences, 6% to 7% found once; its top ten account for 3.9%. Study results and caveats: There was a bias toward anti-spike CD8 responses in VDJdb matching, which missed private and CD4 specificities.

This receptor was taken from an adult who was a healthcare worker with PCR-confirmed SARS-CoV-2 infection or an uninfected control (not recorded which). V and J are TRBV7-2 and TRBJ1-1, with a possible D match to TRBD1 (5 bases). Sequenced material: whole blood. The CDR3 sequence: CASSFTGNTEAFF. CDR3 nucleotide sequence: TGTGCCAGCAGCTTTACAGGGAACACTGAAGCTTTCTTT. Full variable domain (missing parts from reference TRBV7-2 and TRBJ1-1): GAGVSQSPSNKVTEKGKDVELRCDPISGHTALYWYRQSLGQGLEFLIYFQGNSAPDKSGLPSDRFSAERTGGSVSTLTIQRTQQEDSAVYLCASSFTGNTEAFFGQGTRLTVV.